The 25 T cell receptor beta chains reported below all come from one sample, sequenced in a study of PD-1 blockade in classical Hodgkin lymphoma (dated by TCRdb to about 2020). Library preparation employed the immunoSEQ multiplex PCR assay. TCRdb retrieved this table from immuneACCESS and kept in-frame rearrangements only. Not all clones are present; in checked studies, unresolved V genes account for under half, and no reason is known for the remainder. The table for this sample lists just under 30,000 clones; 60% to 80% of them were counted only once. In total, the top ten clones hold about 4% of the sample. The time point label on this specimen signifies: cycle 2 day 1 (C2D1) of nivolumab. Every trial patient had relapsed after autologous stem cell transplantation, and cohorts A, B and C differed in prior brentuximab vedotin exposure. The source material was peripheral blood mononuclear cells (PBMCs), sampled before the second cycle of nivolumab. The receptors come from a human donor with classical Hodgkin lymphoma.

As DNA, the CDR3 is TGTGCCAGCAGTCCCCTTCCTCGGACAGGTGGGGCCTACGAGCAGTACTTC. This translates into CASSPLPRTGGAYEQYF. This chain joins TRBV27 and TRBJ2-7; TRBD1 matches 7 bases. After removal of 5 bases from V and 2 bases from J, the junction contained 15 bases not matched to a gene. The length of the CDR3 is 17 residues. Germline assignment: CDR1 MNHEY and CDR2 SMNVEV (reference sequence).

The table lists this clone with a few counts. The gene calls are TRBV5-6 and TRBJ1-5, with 7 bases identical to TRBD1. The CDR3 loop spans 14 amino acids. V trimming: 4 bases; J trimming: 5 bases; junction bases outside the gene matches: 6. Germline values: CDR1 SGHDT, CDR2 YYEEEE. The CDR3 DNA follows: TGTGCCAGCAGCCATACAGGGGAACATCAGCCCCAGCATTTT. Amino acids: CASSHTGEHQPQHF.

The rearrangement uses TRBV5-1 and TRBJ1-4; D might be TRBD1 (5 bases). V was clipped by 2 bases and J by 7 bases, with 18 bases between them. Germline CDR1 reads SGHRS; CDR2 reads YFSETQ. The CDR3 is 16 amino acids. CDR3 bases: TGCGCCAGCAGCTTAAGGACGGGACGTAATGGTGAAAAACTGTTTTTT. Translating gives CASSLRTGRNGEKLFF.

The CDR3 bases are TGTGCCAGCAGTCTCACAGGGGGCCGATCACCCCTCCACTTT. It encodes CASSLTGGRSPLHF. This sequence joins TRBV28 and TRBJ1-6; 9 positions match TRBD1. Losses at the gene ends were 5 bases for V and 10 bases for J; bases not matched to a gene: 6. Germline V gene data show CDR1 as MDHEN and CDR2 as SYDVKM. The CDR3 runs to 14 residues.

Only a few counts were recorded for this clone. The V gene is TRBV27, the J gene TRBJ2-5; no clear D. CDR1 MNHEY and CDR2 SMNVEV come from the germline V gene (reference sequence). V shed 6 bases and J shed 5 bases, with 22 bases lying between them. The CDR3 is 16 residues long. The chain's CDR3 is CASSPFMSSVRETQYF. DNA for the CDR3: TGTGCCAGCAGCCCTTTCATGTCCTCGGTACGGGAGACCCAGTACTTC.

The CDR3 is CASSITGGTEAFF. The CDR3 bases are TGCGCCAGCAGCATAACAGGGGGCACTGAAGCTTTCTTT. The V call is TRBV10-2, the J call TRBJ1-1; the match to TRBD1 covers 8 bases. This CDR3 is 13 amino acids long. Germline CDR1 is WSHSY and CDR2 is SAAADI. With V trimmed by 6 bases and J by 4 bases, 4 bases remained unmatched.

The chain links TRBV18 to TRBJ1-4; 7 bases match TRBD1. The CDR3 covers 15 residues. J gave up 4 bases and V 1 base, and 3 bases lay outside the gene matches. CDR1 is KGHSH, CDR2 LQKENI, per germline. CDR3: CASSPRTGNNEKLFF. The DNA of the CDR3 is TGTGCCAGCTCACCACGGACAGGCAATAATGAAAAACTGTTTTTT.

This chain uses TRBV13 with TRBJ2-7; D not certain. The CDR3 is 12 residues long. Trimming left V 2 bases short and J 6 bases short, with 8 bases between. In germline, CDR1 is PRHDT, CDR2 FYEKMQ (reference sequence). DNA of the CDR3: TGTGCCAGCAGCTTACGAGGTGGCGAGCAGTACTTC. Translation gives CASSLRGGEQYF.

CDR3 sequence reads: CASSPAGLAKNIQYF. The CDR3, as DNA: TGTGCCAGCTCACCAGCGGGGCTAGCCAAAAACATTCAGTACTTC. The rearrangement joins TRBV18 to TRBJ2-4; D might be TRBD2 (6 bases). Looked up from germline, CDR1 is KGHSH and CDR2 is LQKENI. V dropped 2 bases and J dropped 0 bases, with 8 bases sitting between them. The CDR3 loop spans 15 amino acids.

The chain couples TRBV29-1 to TRBJ1-2, with 7 bases lining up with TRBD1. The germline V gene encodes CDR1 SQVTM and CDR2 ANQGSEA. This CDR3 comprises 12 residues. V dropped 2 bases and J dropped 8; count of bases not matched to a gene: 5. The CDR3 loop reads CSVESQGVGYTF. In DNA form, the CDR3 reads TGCAGCGTTGAAAGCCAGGGGGTAGGCTACACCTTC.

The V call is TRBV29-1, the J call TRBJ2-1, with 7 positions matching TRBD2. The CDR3 is 15 amino acids. The junction had 9 bases not matched to a gene; V was cut back by 7 bases and J by 0 bases. CDR1 and CDR2 (germline): SQVTM, ANQGSEA. DNA of the CDR3: TGCAGCGCCGGGTCGGGAGGAAGCTCCTACAATGAGCAGTTCTTC. It codes for CSAGSGGSSYNEQFF.

The chain uses TRBV6-6 and TRBJ2-5; D is unresolved. Trimming removed 4 bases from V and 4 bases from J, with 10 bases in between. The CDR3 loop spans 13 amino acids. The V gene's germline CDR1 is MNHNY and CDR2 SVGAGI (reference sequence). The CDR3 coding sequence is TGTGCCAGCAGTTCCGATAGGATAGAGACCCAGTACTTC. This translates into CASSSDRIETQYF.

The chain carries TRBV4-1 and TRBJ1-1, with D perhaps matching TRBD1 (5 bases). There are 16 residues in the CDR3. Germline V gene sequence: CDR1 MGHRA, CDR2 YSYEKL. V was clipped by 0 bases and J by 2 bases, with 13 bases between them. The CDR3 protein is CASSQDKGLINTEAFF. In DNA form, the CDR3 reads TGCGCCAGCAGCCAAGATAAGGGACTGATCAACACTGAAGCTTTCTTT.

This sequence joins TRBV5-6 and TRBJ2-1, with 10 bases fitting TRBD1. This CDR3 comprises 15 residues. The V segment lost 4 bases and the J segment 4 bases; nucleotides outside the gene matches: 5. Per germline, CDR1 SGHDT and CDR2 YYEEEE. CDR3 bases: TGTGCCAGCAGCGGGGGGACAGGGGAGTACAATGAGCAGTTCTTC. Protein sequence: CASSGGTGEYNEQFF.

By frequency in the sample, this clone is medium-sized. The gene calls are TRBV6-6 and TRBJ1-1, with D possibly matching TRBD1 (6 bases). Germline V gene data show CDR1 as MNHNY and CDR2 as SVGAGI (reference sequence). The CDR3 runs 16 residues. The ends were cut back, 4 bases at V and 2 bases at J, with 17 bases in the middle. The CDR3 DNA reads as TGTGCCAGCAGTTCCAGGGAGCCAGGGGACAACACTGAAGCTTTCTTT. Protein product: CASSSREPGDNTEAFF.

The CDR3 is CASSPGGDYEQYF. In nucleotides, the CDR3 is TGTGCCAGCAGCCCCGGGGGGGACTACGAGCAGTACTTC. The chain couples TRBV6-6 to TRBJ2-7, with 8 bases matching TRBD2. J lost 3 bases, V lost 6 bases, and 4 bases had no gene match. The V gene's germline CDR1 is MNHNY and CDR2 SVGAGI (reference sequence). This CDR3 has 13 amino acids.

The V call is TRBV6-6, the J call TRBJ2-1; TRBD2 might be the D (5 bases). With 7 bases removed from V and 4 bases from J, the gap between germline ends came to 14 bases. Germline V gives CDR1 MNHNY, CDR2 SVGAGI (reference sequence). The CDR3 runs to 14 residues. CDR3 protein: CASIEGSKYNEQFF. The CDR3 DNA reads as TGTGCCAGCATCGAAGGGAGTAAATACAATGAGCAGTTCTTC.

The rearrangement uses TRBV19 and TRBJ1-5; D perhaps matches TRBD1 (6 bases). Trimming shortened V by 2 bases and J by 4 bases, and 15 bases separated the two germline ends. This CDR3 is built from 16 residues. The V gene's germline CDR1 is LNHDA and CDR2 SQIVND (reference sequence). The CDR3 nucleotides are TGTGCCAGTAGTATAATTCATGTCACAGGGAATCAGCCCCAGCATTTT. Its protein product is CASSIIHVTGNQPQHF.

The chain employs TRBV6-6 and TRBJ2-5; 9 bases are a match to TRBD1. The CDR3 covers 14 residues. Germline CDR1 reads MNHNY; CDR2 reads SVGAGI (reference sequence). CDR3 protein: CGGGTGKIRETQYF. DNA of the CDR3: TGTGGGGGGGGGACAGGGAAAATAAGGGAGACCCAGTACTTC.

V usage is TRBV7-9 and J usage is TRBJ2-5; 7 bases line up with TRBD1. The CDR3 has 14 residues. The V gene's germline CDR1 is SEHNR and CDR2 FQNEAQ (reference sequence). V shed 5 bases, J shed 1 base, and the junction held 4 bases outside the gene matches. The DNA of the CDR3 is TGTGCCAGCAGCGGGGACAGTTCCCAAGAGACCCAGTACTTC. This translates into CASSGDSSQETQYF.

For this clone: At one boundary the junction diverges from the germline segment, which might be a read error. The rearrangement links TRBV7-7 to TRBJ2-5; 8 positions agree with TRBD2. This CDR3 has 15 amino acids. Germline V gives CDR1 SSHAT, CDR2 FNYEAQ (reference sequence). The CDR3 sequence is CASSLPGGGTETQYF. The CDR3, as DNA: TGTGCTAGCAGCCTCCCCGGGGGGGGGACGGAGACCCAGTACTTC.

The chain carries TRBV19 and TRBJ1-5; 7 bases are shared with TRBD1. Germline CDR1 and CDR2: LNHDA and SQIVND (reference sequence). CDR3 length equals 14 residues. With V trimmed by 7 bases and J by 7 bases, 10 bases remained unmatched. The CDR3 nucleotides read TGTGCCAGTACAACCCAGGGGGAGGGACAGCCCCAGCATTTT. It codes for CASTTQGEGQPQHF.

The rearrangement uses TRBV28 and TRBJ2-7; 9 bases are a match to TRBD1. CDR1 and CDR2 (germline): MDHEN, SYDVKM. The ends lost 5 bases at V and 2 bases at J; junction bases unmatched: 10. The CDR3 is 16 amino acids. The CDR3 protein is CASSGGDRVRPYEQYF. CDR3 coding DNA: TGTGCCAGCAGTGGGGGGGACAGGGTTCGACCCTACGAGCAGTACTTC.

This sequence joins TRBV6-5 and TRBJ1-1, with unresolved D. Trimming took off 9 bases at V and 4 bases at J, with 21 bases between the two ends. This CDR3 contains 15 residues. CDR1 MNHEY and CDR2 SVGAGI come from the germline V gene. CDR3 residues: CASTPRPGDSTEAFF. CDR3 DNA sequence: TGTGCCAGTACTCCCCGCCCCGGGGATAGCACTGAAGCTTTCTTT.

The chain recombines TRBV7-9 with TRBJ1-5; possible D gene TRBD1, 5 bases. There are 16 residues in the CDR3. Looked up from germline, CDR1 is SEHNR and CDR2 is FQNEAQ (reference sequence). V was shortened by 1 base and J by 4 bases, with 14 bases between the two germline ends. The CDR3 region has the DNA TGTGCCAGCAGCTTAGGTAAGGAGGGGACTAATCAGCCCCAGCATTTT. As protein: CASSLGKEGTNQPQHF.